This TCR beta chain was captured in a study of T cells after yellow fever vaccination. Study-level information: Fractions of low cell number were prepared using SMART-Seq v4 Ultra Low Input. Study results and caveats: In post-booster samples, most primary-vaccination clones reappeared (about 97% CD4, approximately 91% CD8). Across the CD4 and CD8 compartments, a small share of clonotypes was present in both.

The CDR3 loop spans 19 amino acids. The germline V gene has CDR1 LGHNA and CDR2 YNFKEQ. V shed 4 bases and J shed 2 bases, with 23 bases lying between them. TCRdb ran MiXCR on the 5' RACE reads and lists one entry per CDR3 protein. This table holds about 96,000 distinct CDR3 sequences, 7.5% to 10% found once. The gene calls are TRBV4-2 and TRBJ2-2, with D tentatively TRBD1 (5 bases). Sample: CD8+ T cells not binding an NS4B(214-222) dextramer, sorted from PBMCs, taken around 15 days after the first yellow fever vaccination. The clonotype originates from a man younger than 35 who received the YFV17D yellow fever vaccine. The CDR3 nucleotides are TGTGCCAGCAGCCCGGAAGCAGAAGGGGTCTTTCGAAACACCGGGGAGCTGTTTTTT. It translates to CASSPEAEGVFRNTGELFF.